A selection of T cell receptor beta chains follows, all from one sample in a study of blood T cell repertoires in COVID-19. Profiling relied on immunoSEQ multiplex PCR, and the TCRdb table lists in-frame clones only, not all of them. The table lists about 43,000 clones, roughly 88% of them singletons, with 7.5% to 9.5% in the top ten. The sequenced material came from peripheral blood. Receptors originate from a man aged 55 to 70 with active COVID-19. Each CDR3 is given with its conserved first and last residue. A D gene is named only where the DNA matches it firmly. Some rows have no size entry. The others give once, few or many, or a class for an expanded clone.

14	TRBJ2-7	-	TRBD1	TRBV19	CASSTGGRSYEQYF	TGTGCCAGTAGTACAGGGGGTAGGTCCTACGAGCAGTACTTC
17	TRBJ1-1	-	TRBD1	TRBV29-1	CSASRDRAQTLNTEAFF	TGCAGCGCAAGCCGGGACAGGGCTCAGACCCTGAACACTGAAGCTTTCTTT
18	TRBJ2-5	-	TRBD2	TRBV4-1	CASSQVFSGRKGGETQYF	TGCGCCAGCAGCCAAGTCTTTAGCGGGAGGAAGGGTGGAGAGACCCAGTACTTC
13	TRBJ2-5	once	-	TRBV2	CASSQGGQETQYF	TGTGCCAGCAGTCAGGGTGGGCAAGAGACCCAGTACTTC
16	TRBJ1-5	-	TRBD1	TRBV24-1	CATSVSGTGSNQPQHF	TGTGCCACCAGTGTGTCCGGGACAGGCAGCAATCAGCCCCAGCATTTT
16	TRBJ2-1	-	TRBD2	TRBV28	CASSLGAGNTYNEQFF	TGTGCCAGCAGTCTGGGAGCGGGGAACACCTACAATGAGCAGTTCTTC
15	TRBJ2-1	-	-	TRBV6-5	CASSLEGLTNNEQFF	TGTGCCAGCAGTTTGGAAGGACTAACCAACAATGAGCAGTTCTTC
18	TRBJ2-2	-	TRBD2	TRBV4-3	CASSQDRTSGRIDGELFF	TGCGCCAGCAGCCAGGACCGGACTAGCGGGAGGATAGACGGGGAGCTGTTTTTT
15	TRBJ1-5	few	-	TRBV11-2	CASSLDGRASEPQHF	TGTGCCAGCAGCTTAGATGGCAGGGCTTCAGAGCCCCAGCATTTT
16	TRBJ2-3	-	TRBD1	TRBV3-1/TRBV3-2	CASSPYRGLVTDTQYF	TGTGCCAGCAGCCCGTACAGGGGGCTGGTCACAGATACGCAGTATTTT
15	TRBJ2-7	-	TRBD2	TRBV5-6	CASSLGPGLAGVQYF	TGTGCCAGCAGCTTGGGACCGGGACTAGCGGGAGTGCAGTACTTC
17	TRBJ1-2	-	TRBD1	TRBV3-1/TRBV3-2	CASSQGRTGGAIRGYTF	TGTGCCAGCAGCCAAGGAAGGACAGGGGGCGCGATACGGGGCTACACCTTC
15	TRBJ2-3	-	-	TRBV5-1	CASSLADRPTDTQYF	TGCGCCAGCAGCTTGGCGGACAGACCCACAGATACGCAGTATTTT
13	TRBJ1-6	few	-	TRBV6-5	CASYQGVNSPLHF	TGTGCCAGTTACCAAGGGGTTAATTCACCCCTCCACTTT
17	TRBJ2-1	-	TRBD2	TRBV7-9	CASSSKKTSGAIYEQFF	TGTGCCAGCAGCTCGAAAAAGACTAGCGGGGCTATCTATGAGCAGTTCTTC
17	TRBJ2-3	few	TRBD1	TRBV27	CASSLYMGQPSTDTQYF	TGTGCCAGCAGTTTATATATGGGACAGCCGAGCACAGATACGCAGTATTTT
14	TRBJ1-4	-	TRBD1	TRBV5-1	CASSFQGADEKLFF	TGCGCCAGCAGCTTTCAGGGGGCGGATGAAAAACTGTTTTTT
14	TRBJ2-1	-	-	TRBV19	CASKKVEETIEQFF	TGTGCCAGTAAAAAGGTAGAGGAAACAATTGAGCAGTTCTTC
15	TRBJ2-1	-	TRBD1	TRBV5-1	CASSLGGTASREQFF	TGCGCCAGCAGCTTGGGGGGGACAGCTTCTCGGGAGCAGTTCTTC
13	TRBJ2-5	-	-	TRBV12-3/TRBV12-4	CASSVNPGETQYF	TGTGCCAGCAGTGTCAACCCAGGAGAGACCCAGTACTTC
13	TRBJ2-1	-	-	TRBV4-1	CASSQDLGFEQFF	TGCGCCAGCAGCCAAGATCTAGGCTTTGAGCAGTTCTTC
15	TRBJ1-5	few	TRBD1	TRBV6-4	CASNLDRAAYQPQHF	TGTGCCAGCAACCTAGACAGGGCCGCCTATCAGCCCCAGCATTTT